Below are 28 T cell receptor beta chains sequenced from a single sample in a study of neurological immune-mediated disorders. The sample's time point: longitudinal time-point 2. TCRdb re-analysed the 5' RACE reads in MiXCR, keeping a single row per CDR3 protein. The table has some 100,000 distinct CDR3 sequences, around 13% seen once. Source material: PBMCs. These receptors all stem from a female donor with HTLV-1-associated myelopathy (HAM/TSP).

This clonotype was recorded a few times. This chain joins TRBV25-1 and TRBJ2-1; 7 bases match TRBD2. V trimming: 6 bases; J trimming: 8 bases; junction bases outside the gene matches: 13. The CDR3 contains 15 residues. The V gene's germline CDR1 is MGHDK and CDR2 SYGVNS. DNA for the CDR3: TGTGCCAGCAGGGCCTCGGGGGGAGGTTTCGATGAGCAGTTCTTC. This translates into CASRASGGGFDEQFF. The full variable domain, its missing parts supplied by reference TRBV25-1 and TRBJ2-1, is EADIYQTPRYLVIGTGKKITLECSQTMGHDKMYWYQQDPGMELHLIHYSYGVNSTEKGDLSSESTVSRIRTEHFPLTLESARPSHTSQYLCASRASGGGFDEQFFGPGTRLTVL.

Concerning this clonotype: This may stem from a read error, because a much larger clone lies one nucleotide away. This chain joins TRBV6-5 and TRBJ1-2; 7 positions match TRBD1. Germline V gene data show CDR1 as MNHEY and CDR2 as SVGAGI. The length of the CDR3 is 13 residues. DNA of the CDR3: TGTTCCAGCAGTGGGGGACAGCTCCGTGGCTACACCTTC. It yields the protein CSSSGGQLRGYTF.

At least ten counts were recorded for this clonotype. This chain uses TRBV6-1 with TRBJ1-1; D gene ambiguous. Germline assignment: CDR1 MNHNS and CDR2 SASEGT. The CDR3 is 17 amino acids. V gave up 4 bases and J gave up 0 bases, with 18 bases separating them. The CDR3 protein is CASSVEGIPSMNTEAFF. The CDR3 DNA is TGTGCCAGCAGTGTAGAGGGAATTCCTTCTATGAACACTGAAGCTTTCTTT.

The table lists this clonotype with many counts. The chain joins TRBV7-9 to TRBJ2-2; 9 bases line up with TRBD1. Trimming at V came to 3 bases and at J to 4 bases, leaving 6 bases not matched to a gene. Germline CDR1 SEHNR, CDR2 FQNEAQ (reference sequence). CDR3 length equals 16 residues. The CDR3 DNA reads as TGTGCCAGCAGCTTTGGGACAGGGTATTCCACCGGGGAGCTGTTTTTT. Translated, it gives CASSFGTGYSTGELFF.

This clonotype has at least ten counts. The CDR3 sequence: CASSLEAGLEPQHF. The CDR3 nucleotides read TGCGCCAGCAGCTTGGAGGCAGGGTTGGAGCCCCAGCATTTT. This chain links TRBV5-1 with TRBJ1-5; D may be TRBD1 (5 bases). The CDR3 length is 14 residues. The V end lost 0 bases, the J end lost 8 bases, and 12 bases lay between the germline ends. CDR1 and CDR2 from the germline V gene are SGHRS and YFSETQ.

This clonotype was picked up many times. The chain carries TRBV10-3 and TRBJ2-7; 10 nucleotides agree with TRBD1. CDR3 length: 13 amino acids. Germline V gene data show CDR1 as ENHRY and CDR2 as SYGVKD. Trimming removed 7 bases from V and 8 bases from J; junction bases left unmatched: 8. CDR3: CAITKDRGTQQYF. The DNA for the CDR3 is TGTGCCATCACCAAGGACAGGGGGACTCAGCAGTACTTC.

This clonotype was detected ten times or more. The V gene is TRBV5-1, the J gene TRBJ2-5, with D perhaps matching TRBD1 (5 bases). This CDR3 is built from 14 residues. Germline V gene sequence: CDR1 SGHRS, CDR2 YFSETQ. V lost 0 bases, J lost 0 bases, and 6 bases lay in between. The CDR3 DNA reads as TGCGCCAGCAGCTTGGCAGGGTACCAAGAGACCCAGTACTTC. Translation gives CASSLAGYQETQYF.

J is TRBJ2-1 and V is TRBV24-1; 10 bases are shared with TRBD2. With V trimmed by 3 bases and J by 7 bases, 8 bases remained unmatched. CDR1 and CDR2 from the germline V gene are KGHDR and SFDVKD. The CDR3 spans 16 residues. For the CDR3, the DNA is TGTGCCACCAGTGATAGATCTAGCGGGGGTAGAAATGAGCAGTTCTTC. Protein: CATSDRSSGGRNEQFF.

The rearrangement uses TRBV6-4 and TRBJ2-2, with D hard to call. Per the germline V gene, CDR1 is MRHNA and CDR2 is SNTAGT. Deletions cut 0 bases from V and 6 bases from J, with 5 bases between. The CDR3 consists of 13 residues. The CDR3: CASSDSGSGELFF. The CDR3 DNA reads as TGTGCCAGCAGTGACTCGGGGTCCGGGGAGCTGTTTTTT.

The V gene is TRBV12-3 or TRBV12-4, the J gene TRBJ2-1, with 13 bases aligning to TRBD2. This CDR3 is 15 amino acids long. J gave up 2 bases and V 7 bases, and 2 bases lay outside the gene matches. The CDR3 sequence is CASTGTSGAYNEQFF. In DNA, the CDR3 is TGTGCCAGCACCGGGACTAGCGGGGCCTACAATGAGCAGTTCTTC.

Ten or more counts support this clonotype. The V gene is TRBV5-1, the J gene TRBJ2-1; TRBD2 agrees at 8 bases. Trimming took 2 bases from V and 1 from J; bases not matched to a gene: 8. Germline CDR1 and CDR2: SGHRS and YFSETQ. CDR3 length: 17 residues. Here the CDR3 DNA reads TGCGCCAGCAGCTTAGGGGGTAGCGGGGTATCCTACAATGAGCAGTTCTTC. It yields the protein CASSLGGSGVSYNEQFF. Drawing the rest from reference TRBV5-1 and TRBJ2-1, the complete variable domain is KAGVTQTPRYLIKTRGQQVTLSCSPISGHRSVSWYQQTPGQGLQFLFEYFSETQRNKGNFPGRFSGRQFSNSRSEMNVSTLELGDSALYLCASSLGGSGVSYNEQFFGPGTRLTVL.

In its sample, this clonotype was seen a few times. The CDR3 spells CASSLEGQLGKNIQYF. CDR3 DNA: TGTGCCAGCAGCTTGGAGGGGCAGTTGGGCAAAAACATTCAGTACTTC. This chain connects TRBV5-5 to TRBJ2-4; D may be TRBD1 (5 bases). V lost 0 bases and J lost 3, with 13 bases in between. Germline CDR1 and CDR2: SGHKS and YYEKEE (reference sequence). The CDR3 runs to 16 residues.

This clonotype was observed at least ten times. This chain connects TRBV12-3 or TRBV12-4 to TRBJ1-1; 7 bases line up with TRBD1. This CDR3 has 15 residues. After removal of 3 bases from V and 3 bases from J, the junction contained 7 bases not matched to a gene. The CDR3 coding sequence is TGTGCCAGCAGTTTGGGGGACAGAGAGGACACTGAAGCTTTCTTT. Amino acids: CASSLGDREDTEAFF.

The rearrangement joins TRBV5-5 to TRBJ2-7, with D perhaps assigned TRBD1 or TRBD2 (5 bases each). The CDR3 sequence is 14 residues long. CDR1 is SGHKS and CDR2 is YYEKEE in the germline V gene (reference sequence). Trimming cost V 4 bases and J 1 base, with 12 bases left between them. The CDR3 loop reads CASSPMGVSYEQYF. DNA of the CDR3: TGTGCCAGCAGCCCAATGGGGGTTTCCTACGAGCAGTACTTC.

This clonotype was seen at least ten times. The chain uses TRBV20-1 and TRBJ2-7; possibly TRBD1 for D (6 bases). The CDR3 is made up of 16 amino acids. The V end lost 3 bases, the J end lost 5 bases, and 23 bases lay between the germline ends. CDR1 DFQATT and CDR2 SNEGSKA come from the germline V gene (reference sequence). The CDR3 reads CSASGGPSGHRHEQYF. DNA for the CDR3: TGCAGTGCTAGCGGCGGCCCATCGGGACATCGACACGAGCAGTACTTC.

This clonotype was found many times. The chain is built from TRBV5-1 and TRBJ1-5; weak D call: TRBD1 (5 bases). The V gene's germline CDR1 is SGHRS and CDR2 YFSETQ. CDR3 length equals 14 residues. The V and J ends lost 0 bases and 4 bases respectively, with 8 bases between them. CDR3 amino acids: CASSLVAGNQPQHF. DNA for the CDR3: TGCGCCAGCAGCTTGGTGGCAGGGAATCAGCCCCAGCATTTT.

The table lists this clonotype with many counts. The gene calls are TRBV29-1 and TRBJ1-3; a weak D match, TRBD1 (6 bases). Trimming pared 3 bases from V and 4 bases from J, leaving 13 bases between. Germline V CDR1 and CDR2: SQVTM, ANQGSEA. The CDR3 length is 14 residues. The CDR3 DNA reads TGCAGCGTTGATGGGACAAGCAAAGGAAACACCATATATTTT. This translates into CSVDGTSKGNTIYF.

This clonotype occurred many times. The V and J genes are TRBV5-1 and TRBJ2-1; 7 bases map to TRBD2. Germline values: CDR1 SGHRS, CDR2 YFSETQ. Unmatched junction bases numbered 7, after V lost 3 bases and J lost 7 bases. This CDR3 spans 14 amino acids. CDR3 amino acids: CASSSQRGWNEQFF. The CDR3 DNA follows: TGCGCCAGCAGCTCCCAGCGGGGTTGGAATGAGCAGTTCTTC.

At least ten counts were recorded for this clonotype. The chain links TRBV20-1 to TRBJ2-5; D unresolved. CDR3 length: 14 residues. Trimming cost V 3 bases and J 2 bases, with 13 bases left between them. Germline V CDR1 and CDR2: DFQATT, SNEGSKA (reference sequence). This chain's CDR3 is CSASLRNLQETQYF. The DNA for the CDR3 is TGCAGTGCTAGCCTCAGGAACCTGCAAGAGACCCAGTACTTC.

The sample holds many counts of this clonotype. The chain uses TRBV12-3 or TRBV12-4 and TRBJ1-1, with TRBD1 matching over 9 bases. V gave up 7 bases and J gave up 3 bases; unmatched junction bases: 12. The CDR3 spans 16 residues. CDR3 DNA: TGTGCCAGCACGGCAAACAACAGGGGGCCCCACACTGAAGCTTTCTTT. Translation gives CASTANNRGPHTEAFF.

About this clonotype itself: It may be a read error: a sequence one base away is much more abundant. The V and J genes are TRBV5-1 and TRBJ2-3, with no clear D. Per germline, CDR1 SGHRS and CDR2 YFSETQ. CDR3 length: 14 residues. CDR3 bases: TGCGTCAGCAGCTTGGATCAGACCACAGATACGCAGTATTTT. Protein sequence: CVSSLDQTTDTQYF.

The table lists this clonotype with many counts. The chain recombines TRBV9 with TRBJ2-5, with 10 bases fitting TRBD1. This CDR3 has 14 residues. Germline CDR1 is SGDLS and CDR2 is YYNGEE. Losses at the gene ends were 4 bases for V and 4 bases for J; bases not matched to a gene: 4. CDR3 amino acids: CASSNRDRGETQYF. The CDR3 region has the DNA TGTGCCAGCAGCAACCGGGACAGGGGAGAGACCCAGTACTTC.

This clonotype was seen ten or more times. CDR3 residues: CASSLQQAGYNEQFF. CDR3 DNA: TGCGCCAGCAGCTTGCAGCAGGCGGGCTACAATGAGCAGTTCTTC. This chain uses TRBV5-1 with TRBJ2-1, with TRBD2 as a possible D gene (5 bases). V lost 1 base to trimming and J lost 3 bases, with 11 bases between them. The CDR3 contains 15 residues. CDR1 is SGHRS and CDR2 is YFSETQ in the germline V gene.

This clonotype was seen more than once but under ten times. Here the CDR3 DNA reads TGTGCCAGCAGTCTGGGACTAGCGGGGGGGCCGACCTACAATGAGCAGTTCTTC. Amino acids: CASSLGLAGGPTYNEQFF. V and J are TRBV12-3 or TRBV12-4 and TRBJ2-1; 16 nucleotides align to TRBD2. The length of the CDR3 is 18 residues. The trim removed 5 bases at V and 2 bases at J, leaving 6 bases unmatched.

This clonotype was observed at least ten times. The rearrangement uses TRBV12-3 or TRBV12-4 and TRBJ2-2, with D possibly being TRBD1 or TRBD2 (5 bases each). The CDR3 spans 14 residues. Trimming pared 5 bases from V and 6 bases from J, leaving 13 bases between. This CDR3 is CASSPGTTPGELFF. CDR3 bases: TGTGCCAGCAGTCCCGGGACCACGCCCGGGGAGCTGTTTTTT.

This clonotype was recorded many times. The chain links TRBV18 to TRBJ2-7; D not resolved. Germline V gives CDR1 KGHSH, CDR2 LQKENI. The CDR3 contains 13 residues. V was shortened by 0 bases and J by 5 bases, with 8 bases between the two germline ends. The CDR3 sequence is CASSPPSSHEQYF. The CDR3, as DNA: TGTGCCAGCTCACCACCGAGCAGCCACGAGCAGTACTTC. Full variable domain (outside the CDR3, taken from reference TRBV18 and TRBJ2-7): NAGVMQNPRHLVRRRGQEARLRCSPMKGHSHVYWYRQLPEEGLKFMVYLQKENIIDESGMPKERFSAEFPKEGPSILRIQQVVRGDSAAYFCASSPPSSHEQYFGPGTRLTVT.

Remarks on this clonotype: A read error may be the cause here, since a much bigger clone is one base away. V gene TRBV5-1 combines with J gene TRBJ2-2, with 8 bases fitting TRBD2. Germline loops: CDR1 SGHRS, CDR2 YFSETQ. The CDR3 totals 16 residues. The CDR3: CASSLAGLASSGERFF. DNA for the CDR3: TGCGCCAGCAGCTTGGCCGGACTAGCTTCCTCCGGGGAGCGGTTTTTT.

This clonotype is medium-sized by share. The chain couples TRBV4-1 to TRBJ2-7, with D perhaps TRBD1 (5 bases). V was trimmed by 4 bases and J by 4 bases, leaving 17 bases between them. CDR3 length: 15 residues. Germline loops: CDR1 MGHRA, CDR2 YSYEKL. The CDR3 sequence is CASSRTTDTLYEQYF. The CDR3 coding sequence is TGCGCCAGCAGCCGGACGACAGATACACTTTACGAGCAGTACTTC.